Below, 4 T cell receptor beta chains from the same sample are listed, as sequenced in a study of T cell responses to AZD1222 COVID-19 vaccine. The data were produced by immunoSEQ multiplex PCR, yet TCRdb's version contains in-frame clones alone and is incomplete. The repertoire holds about 130,000 clones, with around nine tenths as singletons. Sequenced here: peripheral blood, sampled on day 0 of AZD1222 vaccination. These receptors originate from an adult in good health.

J is TRBJ1-6 and V is TRBV3-1 (or the pseudogene TRBV3-2), with a possible D match to TRBD1 (5 bases). V was trimmed by 5 bases and J by 3 bases, leaving 11 bases between them. CDR3 length equals 15 residues. Germline CDR1 reads LGHDT; CDR2 reads YNNKEL (reference sequence). The chain's CDR3 is CASSKYRFYNSPLHF. CDR3 DNA sequence: TGTGCCAGCAGCAAATACAGGTTCTATAATTCACCCCTCCACTTT.

The gene calls are TRBV27 and TRBJ1-6; 7 nucleotides line up with TRBD1. The CDR3 is 16 amino acids. In germline, CDR1 is MNHEY, CDR2 SMNVEV (reference sequence). J was trimmed by 7 bases and V by 2 bases; bases with no gene match: 8. In nucleotides, the CDR3 is TGTGCCAGCAGTTTAGAGGGGGCCTCGGGGAATTCACCCCTCCACTTT. This encodes CASSLEGASGNSPLHF.

This chain connects TRBV9 to TRBJ1-4, with TRBD1 matching 7 bases. Germline loops: CDR1 SGDLS, CDR2 YYNGEE. This CDR3 is 15 amino acids long. J gave up 4 bases and V 2 bases, and 5 bases lay outside the gene matches. The CDR3 region is CASSVGQQLNEKLFF. CDR3 in DNA: TGTGCCAGCAGCGTGGGACAGCAGCTTAATGAAAAACTGTTTTTT. Supplemented by reference TRBV9 and TRBJ1-4, the full variable domain reads DSGVTQTPKHLITATGQRVTLRCSPRSGDLSVYWYQQSLDQGLQFLIQYYNGEERAKGNILERFSAQQFPDLHSELNLSSLELGDSALYFCASSVGQQLNEKLFFGSGTQLSVL.

The DNA for the CDR3 is TGTGCCAGCAGACCCGGGACACGGGAGACCCAGTACTTC. It specifies CASRPGTRETQYF. The chain has TRBV6-5 and TRBJ2-5, with TRBD1 as a possible D gene (6 bases). The CDR3 contains 13 residues. V lost 6 bases and J 5 bases, leaving 13 bases between the germline ends. Germline loops: CDR1 MNHEY, CDR2 SVGAGI.